These T cell receptor beta chains were read from a single sample in a study of blood T cell repertoires in COVID-19. Profiled with immunoSEQ multiplex PCR; TCRdb holds only in-frame clones, not every one. The sample holds roughly 30,000 clones, 85% to 95% seen once. Sequencing was carried out using peripheral blood. Receptors were obtained from a woman aged 65 to 85 with COVID-19, enrolled during active disease. The CDR3 runs from the conserved cysteine through the conserved F or W. A D gene is named only where the DNA matches it firmly. Expanded clones get a size class; other rows say once, few or many, or leave the size out.

>-|-|TRBV11-2|TRBJ2-1
CASSLGRWSSYNEQFF
TGTGCCAGCAGCTTAGGACGGTGGAGCTCCTACAATGAGCAGTTCTTC
>-|-|TRBV3-1/TRBV3-2|TRBJ1-4
CASSQRGRDEKLFF
TGTGCCAGCAGCCAACGAGGGAGGGATGAAAAACTGTTTTTT
>-|once|TRBV4-3|TRBJ1-4
CASSQDQSGLPTNEKLFF
TGCGCCAGCAGCCAAGATCAAAGCGGACTTCCAACTAATGAAAAACTGTTTTTT
>-|-|TRBV7-9|TRBJ1-1
CASSLPGENTEAFF
TGTGCCAGCAGCTTACCAGGGGAGAACACTGAAGCTTTCTTT
>-|-|TRBV9|TRBJ2-3
CASSVEGGGPGDTQYF
TGTGCCAGCAGCGTAGAGGGGGGAGGGCCGGGAGATACGCAGTATTTT
>-|-|TRBV11-2|TRBJ2-7
CASSLGISEQYF
TGTGCCAGCAGCTTAGGAATTAGCGAGCAGTACTTC
>-|-|TRBV23-1|TRBJ2-7
CASTPGQGIYEQYF
TGCGCCAGCACCCCCGGGCAGGGGATCTACGAGCAGTACTTC
>TRBD2|-|TRBV29-1|TRBJ2-2
CSVKTSGTGKLFF
TGCAGCGTTAAGACTAGCGGCACCGGGAAGCTGTTTTTT
>-|-|TRBV28|TRBJ2-7
CASGDIGLVYEQYF
TGTGCCAGCGGGGACATAGGGCTAGTTTACGAGCAGTACTTC
>-|-|TRBV15|TRBJ2-3
CATSREPQGGWDTQYF
TGTGCCACCAGCAGAGAACCACAGGGAGGGTGGGATACGCAGTATTTT
>-|-|TRBV13|TRBJ2-7
CASSFSASEQYF
TGTGCCAGCAGCTTTAGTGCGTCCGAGCAGTACTTC
>TRBD1|-|TRBV5-1|TRBJ2-1
CASSLTGENEQFF
TGCGCCAGCAGCTTGACAGGGGAGAATGAGCAGTTCTTC
>-|-|TRBV18|TRBJ2-7
CASSPGAPSYEQYF
TGTGCCAGCTCACCTGGGGCTCCATCCTACGAGCAGTACTTC
>-|-|TRBV28|TRBJ2-1
CASSTHAGKLSYNEQFF
TGTGCCAGCAGTACCCACGCAGGGAAACTCTCCTACAATGAGCAGTTCTTC
>-|-|TRBV28|TRBJ1-2
CASSPHLWTDTDYGYTF
TGTGCCAGCAGTCCTCACCTCTGGACAGATACAGACTATGGCTACACCTTC
>TRBD1|-|TRBV7-9|TRBJ2-1
CASSPRGQGPVSVQFF
TGTGCCAGCAGCCCGAGGGGGCAGGGGCCCGTTAGTGTGCAGTTCTTC
>TRBD2|-|TRBV19|TRBJ2-3
CASRVPPGLAGGSDTQYF
TGTGCCAGTAGAGTACCACCCGGACTAGCGGGAGGTTCAGATACGCAGTATTTT
>-|-|TRBV28|TRBJ1-5
CASSFSSQGIQPQHF
TGTGCCAGCAGTTTTTCCAGTCAGGGGATTCAGCCCCAGCATTTT
>-|-|TRBV7-6|TRBJ1-1
CASSEGVNTEAFF
TGTGCCAGCAGCGAAGGAGTGAACACTGAAGCTTTCTTT
>TRBD1|-|TRBV6-5|TRBJ2-7
CASSPGTGATYEQYF
TGTGCCAGCAGCCCCGGGACAGGGGCGACCTACGAGCAGTACTTC
>TRBD1|few|TRBV6-5|TRBJ2-7
CASCWGTGQVYEQYF
TGTGCCAGCTGCTGGGGGACAGGGCAGGTCTACGAGCAGTACTTC
>TRBD2|-|TRBV27|TRBJ2-1
CASSFGLDNEQFF
TGTGCCAGCAGTTTTGGACTAGACAATGAGCAGTTCTTC
>TRBD2|-|TRBV11-2|TRBJ2-3
CASSLGGGRVTDTQYF
TGTGCCAGCAGCTTAGGTGGCGGGAGAGTAACAGATACGCAGTATTTT
>TRBD2|-|TRBV27|TRBJ2-1
CASRPGTSGSVSYNEQFF
TGTGCCAGCAGACCCGGGACTAGCGGGAGTGTTTCCTACAATGAGCAGTTCTTC
>-|-|TRBV4-1|TRBJ2-2
CASSQAWNTGELFF
TGCGCCAGCAGCCAAGCCTGGAACACCGGGGAGCTGTTTTTT
>TRBD2|-|TRBV6-2/TRBV6-3|TRBJ2-5
CASSLLAPQETQYF
TGTGCCAGCAGTTTACTAGCGCCTCAAGAGACCCAGTACTTC
>TRBD2|-|TRBV28|TRBJ2-1
CASSRSGNSYNEQFF
TGTGCCAGCAGTCGTAGCGGGAACTCCTACAATGAGCAGTTCTTC
>-|-|TRBV7-9|TRBJ1-1
CASRALGGIGEAFF
TGTGCCAGCAGGGCCTTAGGGGGTATTGGTGAAGCTTTCTTT
>-|-|TRBV7-2|TRBJ1-1
CASSRKWGAGQWEAFF
TGTGCCAGCAGCCGCAAGTGGGGAGCCGGACAGTGGGAGGCTTTCTTT
>-|-|TRBV28|TRBJ2-6
CASSLKARTDASGANVLTF
TGTGCCAGCAGTTTGAAAGCTCGGACTGACGCCTCTGGGGCCAACGTCCTGACTTTC
>-|-|TRBV3-1/TRBV3-2|TRBJ2-1
CASSPWGRVSNEQFF
TGTGCCAGCAGCCCTTGGGGCAGGGTCTCCAATGAGCAGTTCTTC
>-|-|TRBV20-1|TRBJ1-1
CSARGDREAFF
TGCAGTGCTAGAGGTGACAGAGAAGCTTTCTTT
>TRBD1|-|TRBV28|TRBJ2-7
CASRTGGTGPWGQYF
TGTGCCAGCAGAACAGGCGGGACAGGGCCCTGGGGGCAGTACTTC
>-|-|TRBV9|TRBJ2-7
CASSVDAGRSYEQYF
TGTGCCAGCAGCGTGGACGCGGGACGCTCCTACGAGCAGTACTTC
>TRBD1|-|TRBV2|TRBJ2-7
CASSEFRGRGIDEQYF
TGTGCCAGCAGTGAATTTCGTGGCAGGGGGATCGACGAGCAGTACTTC
>TRBD1|-|TRBV30|TRBJ1-2
CAWTTGVTYGYTF
TGTGCCTGGACAACAGGGGTTACCTATGGCTACACCTTC
>-|-|TRBV7-9|TRBJ2-1
CATSIYNEQFF
TGTGCCACCAGTATCTACAATGAGCAGTTCTTC
>-|-|TRBV29-1|TRBJ2-3
CSAGGGGWDTQYF
TGCAGCGCTGGGGGCGGGGGATGGGATACGCAGTATTTT
>TRBD1|-|TRBV5-1|TRBJ2-7
CASSRRDRGSEQYF
TGCGCCAGCAGCCGCCGGGACAGGGGGAGCGAGCAGTACTTC
>TRBD1|-|TRBV7-2|TRBJ1-3
CASSLDRGADTIYF
TGTGCCAGCAGCTTAGACAGGGGGGCAGACACCATATATTTT
>-|-|TRBV4-2|TRBJ1-1
CASSHLGVNTEAFF
TGTGCCAGCAGCCATTTAGGGGTAAACACTGAAGCTTTCTTT
>TRBD1|-|TRBV30|TRBJ1-6
CAWTGGQGSSPLHF
TGTGCCTGGACAGGCGGACAGGGGAGTTCACCCCTCCACTTT
>-|-|TRBV10-3|TRBJ2-1
CAISRADNEQFF
TGTGCCATCAGCCGAGCGGACAATGAGCAGTTCTTC
>-|-|TRBV7-9|TRBJ1-2
CASSSGLYYGYTF
TGTGCCAGCAGCTCAGGGTTGTACTATGGCTACACCTTC
>-|-|TRBV7-9|TRBJ2-1
CASSLGLAAGEQFF
TGTGCCAGCAGCTTAGGGTTGGCCGCGGGGGAGCAGTTCTTC
>-|-|TRBV3-1/TRBV3-2|TRBJ1-2
CASSQDGGSYGYTF
TGTGCCAGCAGCCAAGATGGGGGCAGCTATGGCTACACCTTC
>TRBD2|-|TRBV6-5|TRBJ2-1
CASSYLAGGTNEQFF
TGTGCCAGCAGTTACTTAGCGGGAGGTACGAATGAGCAGTTCTTC
>-|-|TRBV19|TRBJ1-1
CAVYRTGNTEAFF
TGTGCCGTATACAGGACGGGGAACACTGAAGCTTTCTTT
>TRBD1|-|TRBV6-5|TRBJ1-1
CATRDSINMNTEAFF
TGTGCCACAAGGGACAGCATAAACATGAACACTGAAGCTTTCTTT
>-|-|TRBV6-6|TRBJ2-6
CASSSVSGANVLTF
TGTGCCAGCAGTTCCGTCTCTGGGGCCAACGTCCTGACTTTC
>TRBD2|-|TRBV12-5|TRBJ2-1
CASGLDQIGLAGSSYNEQFF
TGTGCTAGTGGTTTGGACCAAATCGGACTAGCGGGTAGCTCCTACAATGAGCAGTTCTTC
>TRBD2|-|TRBV6-2/TRBV6-3|TRBJ2-7
CASSLTGGTSYEQYF
TGTGCCAGCAGTTTAACGGGAGGCACTTCCTACGAGCAGTACTTC
>TRBD2|-|TRBV7-9|TRBJ2-3
CASSIGLASDTQYF
TGTGCCAGCAGCATTGGACTAGCGTCAGATACGCAGTATTTT
>TRBD2|-|TRBV27|TRBJ2-2
CASRETSGDRYTGELFF
TGTGCCAGCAGAGAGACTAGCGGGGATCGGTACACCGGGGAGCTGTTTTTT
>TRBD1|-|TRBV5-4|TRBJ2-7
CASTPTGGGVKYF
TGTGCCAGCACCCCGACAGGGGGAGGTGTTAAGTACTTC